One and the same sample provided the 16 T cell receptor beta chains below, sequenced in a study of T cell responses to AZD1222 COVID-19 vaccine. Generated by immunoSEQ multiplex PCR, the TCRdb table keeps only in-frame clones and is missing some. The sample lists about 130,000 clones; 92% were seen once. The sample in question was peripheral blood, obtained 28 days after the second AZD1222 dose. The receptors stem from an adult who received the AZD1222 COVID-19 vaccine.

CDR3 amino acids: CASTGILSGNTIYF. The CDR3, as DNA: TGTGCCAGCACTGGCATCCTCTCTGGAAACACCATATATTTT. The gene calls are TRBV6-5 and TRBJ1-3; no reliable D call. CDR1 is MNHEY, CDR2 SVGAGI, per germline. V shed 7 bases and J shed 0 bases, with 10 bases lying between them. The CDR3 is 14 residues long.

V usage is TRBV19 and J usage is TRBJ2-2; D is undetermined. The CDR3 is 11 residues long. Germline CDR1 is LNHDA and CDR2 is SQIVND (reference sequence). The V end lost 4 bases, the J end lost 6 bases, and 3 bases lay between the germline ends. In DNA, the CDR3 is TGTGCCAGTAGTAGGTCCGGGGAGCTGTTTTTT. This encodes CASSRSGELFF.

The CDR3 coding sequence is TGTGCCAGCAGTTACGGACAGGGGGCCTATCAGCCCCAGCATTTT. Its translation: CASSYGQGAYQPQHF. The gene calls are TRBV6-2 or TRBV6-3 and TRBJ1-5; 11 positions match TRBD1. V lost 2 bases, J lost 5 bases, and 2 bases stayed unmatched. This CDR3 has 15 amino acids. Germline V gene lookup returns CDR1 MNHEY and CDR2 SVGEGT.

The chain carries TRBV11-2 and TRBJ1-1; maybe TRBD1 (5 bases). Germline CDR1 SGHAT, CDR2 FQNNGV. V gave up 8 bases and J gave up 1 base, with 20 bases separating them. The length of the CDR3 is 16 residues. The CDR3 sequence: CASAARGLLPNTEAFF. The DNA for the CDR3 is TGTGCCAGCGCCGCGAGGGGCTTGCTACCGAACACTGAAGCTTTCTTT.

The V gene is TRBV28, the J gene TRBJ1-5, with a tentative D call TRBD1 (5 bases). Germline V lookup: CDR1 MDHEN, CDR2 SYDVKM. Trimming shortened V by 2 bases and J by 0 bases, and 14 bases separated the two germline ends. The CDR3 covers 17 residues. CDR3 in amino acids: CASSLSQGYSSNQPQHF. In nucleotides, the CDR3 is TGTGCCAGCAGTTTAAGCCAGGGCTACTCTAGCAATCAGCCCCAGCATTTT.

The chain joins TRBV28 to TRBJ1-1; a possible D gene is TRBD1 (5 bases). Germline V CDR1 and CDR2: MDHEN, SYDVKM. Trimming shortened V by 5 bases and J by 6 bases, and 19 bases separated the two germline ends. The CDR3 totals 15 residues. The CDR3 region is CASSPTGGMSSEAFF. As DNA, the CDR3 is TGTGCCAGCAGTCCGACGGGGGGTATGTCCTCTGAAGCTTTCTTT.

This clone was detected once. The chain uses TRBV10-3 and TRBJ2-1; 7 positions agree with TRBD1. Losses at the gene ends were 6 bases for V and 9 bases for J; bases not matched to a gene: 8. Germline CDR1 ENHRY, CDR2 SYGVKD. This CDR3 has 13 residues. CDR3 bases: TGTGCCATCAGCAACGACAGGGAAGGTGAGCAGTTCTTC. Its translation is CAISNDREGEQFF.

The chain recombines TRBV7-2 with TRBJ2-3; D not resolved. Germline loops: CDR1 SGHTA, CDR2 FQGNSA. This CDR3 region has 14 residues. V lost 5 bases and J lost 3, with 12 bases in between. CDR3 sequence: CASSQNLKTDTQYF. The DNA for the CDR3 is TGTGCCAGCAGCCAAAATTTAAAGACAGATACGCAGTATTTT.

CDR3 sequence (DNA): TGTGCCAGTAGTGCGGGACAGGCCGGCCGGGGGACAAATAGATACACCTTC. It translates to CASSAGQAGRGTNRYTF. The chain carries TRBV19 and TRBJ1-2; 8 positions agree with TRBD1. In germline, CDR1 is LNHDA, CDR2 SQIVND (reference sequence). The CDR3 runs 17 residues. V trimming: 5 bases; J trimming: 11 bases; junction bases outside the gene matches: 22.

V and J are TRBV4-1 and TRBJ2-4, with TRBD2 matching over 7 bases. The germline V gene encodes CDR1 MGHRA and CDR2 YSYEKL. CDR3 length: 16 residues. Germline trimming cut 3 bases from V and 3 bases from J; bases unmatched to any gene: 8. The CDR3 DNA reads as TGCGCCAGCAGCCACCGGGACTACCCGCGCAAAAACATTCAGTACTTC. Translating gives CASSHRDYPRKNIQYF.

The V and J genes are TRBV5-1 and TRBJ1-2; D gene ambiguous. Trimming removed 0 bases at V and 7 bases at J, with 10 bases between. This CDR3 is built from 13 residues. Per germline, CDR1 SGHRS and CDR2 YFSETQ. The CDR3 sequence: CASSLEVPGGYTF. The CDR3 DNA reads as TGCGCCAGCAGCTTGGAGGTCCCTGGTGGCTACACCTTC.

The chain combines TRBV6-6 with TRBJ2-5, with 8 bases that match TRBD1. This CDR3 comprises 18 residues. Unmatched junction bases numbered 18, after V lost 5 bases and J lost 4 bases. The germline CDR1 and CDR2 sequences are MNHNY and SVGAGI (reference sequence). CDR3 loop: CASSPTGTGFIGRETQYF. The CDR3 nucleotides are TGTGCCAGCAGTCCCACCGGGACAGGTTTTATAGGGCGAGAGACCCAGTACTTC.

The chain employs TRBV5-4 and TRBJ2-3; D gene unclear. V lost 3 bases to trimming and J lost 6 bases, with 14 bases between them. Germline loops: CDR1 SGHNT, CDR2 YYREEE (reference sequence). The CDR3 is made up of 14 amino acids. The CDR3 coding sequence is TGTGCCAGCAGCTCCGGCCCCAGCAGGGATACGCAGTATTTT. The encoded protein is CASSSGPSRDTQYF.

The gene calls are TRBV6-1 and TRBJ1-2, with a tentative D call TRBD1 (6 bases). CDR3 length equals 13 residues. Germline-derived CDR1 and CDR2 are MNHNS and SASEGT. Trimming took off 3 bases at V and 4 bases at J, with 9 bases between the two ends. CDR3 region: CASSERGAYGYTF. The CDR3 DNA follows: TGTGCCAGCAGTGAGAGGGGGGCCTATGGCTACACCTTC.

This chain's CDR3 is CASSQDRGSPLHF. The DNA for the CDR3 is TGCGCCAGCAGCCAAGACAGGGGTTCACCCCTCCACTTT. The J gene is TRBJ1-6, the V gene TRBV4-3, with D possibly TRBD1 on 6 matching bases. The germline V and J ends were trimmed by 0 bases and 9 bases, with 6 bases remaining between them. From germline, CDR1 is LGHNA and CDR2 YSLEER. The CDR3 extends over 13 amino acids.

The rearrangement joins TRBV10-2 to TRBJ2-1; perhaps TRBD1 as D (6 bases). The CDR3 is 15 residues long. CDR1 and CDR2 (germline): WSHSY, SAAADI. Trimming removed 6 bases at V and 0 bases at J, with 12 bases between. In DNA form, the CDR3 reads TGCGCCAGCAGCGCCGGACAGAGCTCCTACAATGAGCAGTTCTTC. Its protein product is CASSAGQSSYNEQFF.